These 27 T cell receptor beta chains came from one sample sequenced in a study of identical twins. From the 5' RACE reads, TCRdb called clonotypes with MiXCR, one entry per CDR3 protein. The table records approximately 700,000 distinct CDR3 sequences, 6.1% of them present only once. Input material: naive T cells sorted from blood. All receptors come from a man aged 18 to 29 in good health.

This clonotype was detected ten times or more. This sequence joins TRBV25-1 and TRBJ1-2; D not resolved. This CDR3 is built from 12 residues. The ends were cut back, 0 bases at V and 7 bases at J, with 6 bases in the middle. CDR1 and CDR2 (germline): MGHDK, SYGVNS. CDR3 residues: CASSEYISGYTF. The CDR3 DNA follows: TGTGCCAGCAGTGAATATATAAGTGGCTACACCTTC.

This chain uses TRBV7-9 with TRBJ2-7, with unresolved D. Trimming stripped 5 bases from V and 3 bases from J, with 14 bases between. Germline CDR1 is SEHNR and CDR2 is FQNEAQ (reference sequence). The length of the CDR3 is 14 residues. The CDR3 sequence is CASSPARRLYEQYF. CDR3 nucleotides: TGTGCCAGCAGCCCTGCTAGGCGCCTCTACGAGCAGTACTTC.

This clonotype was counted many times. This chain joins TRBV24-1 and TRBJ2-2; D gene uncertain. There are 12 residues in the CDR3. V was cut by 3 bases and J by 7 bases, with 5 bases left in between. Germline CDR1 reads KGHDR; CDR2 reads SFDVKD. The CDR3 is CATSDIDGELFF. CDR3 DNA sequence: TGTGCCACCAGTGATATCGACGGGGAGCTGTTTTTT.

The V call is TRBV5-6, the J call TRBJ2-7; the D is unclear. This CDR3 region has 14 residues. The V gene's germline CDR1 is SGHDT and CDR2 YYEEEE. The V end was cut by 4 bases, the J end by 4 bases, with 15 bases between. CDR3 amino acids: CASSRGHGPYEQYF. The CDR3, as DNA: TGTGCCAGCAGCCGCGGCCACGGGCCATACGAGCAGTACTTC.

This clonotype showed up just a few times. The chain has TRBV18 and TRBJ1-6, with 8 bases aligning to TRBD1. Germline trimming cut 3 bases from V and 9 bases from J; bases unmatched to any gene: 13. Germline lookup yields CDR1 KGHSH and CDR2 LQKENI. The CDR3 has 17 amino acids. CDR3 sequence (DNA): TGTGCCAGCTCACCGGATGGGACAGGACCCGTGGGTTCACCCCTCCACTTT. Translation gives CASSPDGTGPVGSPLHF. Based on the CDR3 plus reference TRBV18 and TRBJ1-6, the full variable domain is NAGVMQNPRHLVRRRGQEARLRCSPMKGHSHVYWYRQLPEEGLKFMVYLQKENIIDESGMPKERFSAEFPKEGPSILRIQQVVRGDSAAYFCASSPDGTGPVGSPLHFGNGTRLTVT.

This clonotype was picked up many times. The V call is TRBV24-1, the J call TRBJ1-1; D call uncertain. This CDR3 has 13 amino acids. Germline V CDR1 and CDR2: KGHDR, SFDVKD. With 2 bases removed from V and 1 base from J, the gap between germline ends came to 4 bases. CDR3 region: CATSDYKNTEAFF. The CDR3 DNA sequence: TGTGCCACCAGTGATTACAAGAACACTGAAGCTTTCTTT.

In its sample, this clonotype was seen many times. The V gene is TRBV10-3, the J gene TRBJ2-3, with TRBD2 matching 9 bases. This CDR3 comprises 15 residues. Trimming took 10 bases from V and 3 from J; bases not matched to a gene: 11. Germline V lookup: CDR1 ENHRY, CDR2 SYGVKD. CDR3 amino acids: CATWDGGRATDTQYF. CDR3 sequence (DNA): TGTGCCACCTGGGACGGCGGGAGGGCGACAGATACGCAGTATTTT.

This chain uses TRBV10-3 with TRBJ2-7, with 8 bases identical to TRBD1. The CDR3 extends over 12 amino acids. Germline V gene lookup returns CDR1 ENHRY and CDR2 SYGVKD. V trimming: 10 bases; J trimming: 2 bases; junction bases outside the gene matches: 4. The CDR3 reads CATQGQAYEQYV. Written as DNA, the CDR3 is TGTGCCACCCAGGGACAGGCCTACGAGCAGTACGTC.

This clonotype has a count of ten or more. This CDR3 reads CASSYTGVGTNEKLFF. CDR3 bases: TGTGCCAGCAGTTACACAGGGGTGGGAACTAATGAAAAACTGTTTTTT. J is TRBJ1-4 and V is TRBV6-5, with TRBD1 matching over 7 bases. J lost 1 base, V lost 2 bases, and 4 bases had no gene match. Germline V gene lookup returns CDR1 MNHEY and CDR2 SVGAGI. CDR3 size: 16 residues.

This clonotype has a handful of counts. V and J are TRBV27 and TRBJ2-5; weak D call: TRBD1 (6 bases). This CDR3 has 16 residues. Germline CDR1 and CDR2: MNHEY and SMNVEV (reference sequence). V was shortened by 5 bases and J by 2 bases, with 18 bases between the two germline ends. The CDR3 DNA reads as TGTGCCAGCAGTGCCCGACAGGTGCGCGCTCAAGAGACCCAGTACTTC. Translation: CASSARQVRAQETQYF.

The table lists this clonotype with a few counts. The chain couples TRBV27 to TRBJ2-1; 9 bases line up with TRBD2. Germline V gene data show CDR1 as MNHEY and CDR2 as SMNVEV (reference sequence). This CDR3 has 16 residues. J was trimmed by 9 bases and V by 6 bases; bases with no gene match: 15. In nucleotides, the CDR3 is TGTGCCAGCAGCCGTACTTCTAGCGGGGTCTTAGGTGAGCAGTTCTTC. As protein: CASSRTSSGVLGEQFF.

This clonotype has a count of ten or more. The gene calls are TRBV7-9 and TRBJ1-4, with no clear D. Trimming left V 8 bases short and J 7 bases short, with 11 bases between. CDR3 length equals 12 residues. Germline loops: CDR1 SEHNR, CDR2 FQNEAQ (reference sequence). The CDR3 DNA reads TGTGCCAGCTTCGGGTTAGGTGAAAAACTGTTTTTT. Residues: CASFGLGEKLFF.

Many counts were recorded for this clonotype. The chain combines TRBV12-3 or TRBV12-4 with TRBJ2-5; D is unclear. This CDR3 has 13 amino acids. Trimming cost V 3 bases and J 1 base, with 6 bases left between them. The CDR3 region has the DNA TGTGCCAGCAGTTTGTCCACCCAAGAGACCCAGTACTTC. This sequence encodes CASSLSTQETQYF.

The chain uses TRBV6-5 and TRBJ2-7; D may be TRBD2 (5 bases). Germline assignment: CDR1 MNHEY and CDR2 SVGAGI. CDR3 size: 12 residues. V was trimmed by 7 bases and J by 3 bases, leaving 10 bases between them. DNA of the CDR3: TGTGCCAGCACCGCGGCGGGCTACGAGCAGTACTTC. It encodes CASTAAGYEQYF.

This clonotype was observed a handful of times. This chain connects TRBV5-1 to TRBJ2-3; D is possibly TRBD2 (6 bases). CDR1 is SGHRS, CDR2 YFSETQ, per germline. V lost 5 bases and J lost 0, with 10 bases in between. The CDR3 loop spans 14 amino acids. In nucleotides, the CDR3 is TGCGCCAGCAGAATAGCGGCTAGCACAGATACGCAGTATTTT. It is translated as CASRIAASTDTQYF.

This clonotype came up a few times. V is TRBV5-1 and J is TRBJ2-5; weak D call: TRBD2 (6 bases). The V end was cut by 0 bases, the J end by 6 bases, with 15 bases between. This CDR3 has 15 amino acids. The germline CDR1 and CDR2 sequences are SGHRS and YFSETQ. CDR3 loop: CASSLGDWGKQTQYF. The CDR3 DNA sequence: TGCGCCAGCAGCTTGGGGGACTGGGGGAAGCAGACCCAGTACTTC.

The sample holds many counts of this clonotype. The CDR3 sequence: CSARDFRASTDTQYF. CDR3 coding DNA: TGCAGTGCTAGAGACTTCAGGGCAAGCACAGATACGCAGTATTTT. The V call is TRBV20-1, the J call TRBJ2-3; TRBD1 might be the D (5 bases). V lost 0 bases to trimming and J lost 0 bases, with 10 bases between them. The CDR3 contains 15 residues. CDR1 and CDR2 from the germline V gene are DFQATT and SNEGSKA (reference sequence).

The rearrangement uses TRBV7-9 and TRBJ2-7; no reliable D call. This CDR3 is 13 amino acids long. The germline V and J ends were trimmed by 4 bases and 3 bases, with 10 bases remaining between them. CDR1 and CDR2 (germline): SEHNR, FQNEAQ (reference sequence). CDR3 DNA sequence: TGTGCCAGCAGCTACCCGGACGGCTACGAGCAGTACGTC. Its translation is CASSYPDGYEQYV.

Ten or more counts support this clonotype. The chain carries TRBV20-1 and TRBJ2-5; unclear D gene. Germline CDR1 is DFQATT and CDR2 is SNEGSKA (reference sequence). Trimming pared 2 bases from V and 4 bases from J, leaving 14 bases between. This CDR3 is built from 14 residues. CDR3 loop: CSARQIVGRETQYF. CDR3 sequence (DNA): TGCAGTGCTAGACAGATCGTTGGGCGAGAGACCCAGTACTTC.

This clonotype was observed a handful of times. The chain couples TRBV28 to TRBJ2-7; no reliable D call. This CDR3 is built from 14 residues. The V gene lost 0 bases and the J gene lost 3 bases, with 9 bases spanning the gap. The germline CDR1 and CDR2 sequences are MDHEN and SYDVKM. CDR3 in DNA: TGTGCCAGCAGTTTATGGCCCCCTAACTACGAGCAGTACTTC. This gives the protein CASSLWPPNYEQYF.

This clonotype was detected a few times. The chain couples TRBV5-1 to TRBJ1-2; 8 bases line up with TRBD1. CDR3 length equals 15 residues. Germline V gene data show CDR1 as SGHRS and CDR2 as YFSETQ. Trimming at V came to 0 bases and at J to 4 bases, leaving 5 bases not matched to a gene. The CDR3 sequence: CASSLDDRGGYGYTF. For the CDR3, the DNA is TGCGCCAGCAGCTTGGACGACAGGGGTGGCTATGGCTACACCTTC. The entire variable domain, with the rest obtained from reference TRBV5-1 and TRBJ1-2, is as follows: KAGVTQTPRYLIKTRGQQVTLSCSPISGHRSVSWYQQTPGQGLQFLFEYFSETQRNKGNFPGRFSGRQFSNSRSEMNVSTLELGDSALYLCASSLDDRGGYGYTFGSGTRLTVV.

This clonotype was seen at least ten times. The CDR3 sequence is CSVDRNTGELFF. The CDR3 nucleotides read TGCAGCGTTGACCGGAACACCGGGGAGCTGTTTTTT. The rearrangement uses TRBV29-1 and TRBJ2-2; D gene unclear. Germline CDR1 and CDR2: SQVTM and ANQGSEA. This CDR3 has 12 amino acids. V was cut by 3 bases and J by 1 base, with 3 bases left in between.

At least ten counts were recorded for this clonotype. The V and J genes are TRBV29-1 and TRBJ1-1; D is ambiguous. The V gene's germline CDR1 is SQVTM and CDR2 ANQGSEA. Trimming stripped 7 bases from V and 1 base from J, with 19 bases between. The CDR3 is made up of 15 amino acids. In DNA, the CDR3 is TGCAGCGCGGCCACCCCCTTTGGAAGGAACACTGAAGCTTTCTTT. This encodes CSAATPFGRNTEAFF.

The sample holds many counts of this clonotype. The chain has TRBV29-1 and TRBJ2-1, with D possibly matching TRBD1 (5 bases). Trimming cost V 8 bases and J 7 bases, with 12 bases left between them. Germline CDR1 is SQVTM and CDR2 is ANQGSEA. The CDR3 extends over 11 amino acids. CDR3 nucleotide sequence: TGCAGCCTCCCTGGGGCTAATGAGCAGTTCTTC. This translates into CSLPGANEQFF.

The chain employs TRBV6-1 and TRBJ1-1; D is undetermined. Trimming shortened V by 4 bases and J by 0 bases, and 15 bases separated the two germline ends. This CDR3 has 16 amino acids. CDR1 and CDR2 from the germline V gene are MNHNS and SASEGT. CDR3 residues: CASSGAHGALNTEAFF. In nucleotides, the CDR3 is TGTGCCAGCAGTGGGGCACACGGAGCATTGAACACTGAAGCTTTCTTT.

The V call is TRBV6-5, the J call TRBJ2-3, with unresolved D. CDR1 is MNHEY and CDR2 is SVGAGI in the germline V gene. Trimming pared 4 bases from V and 6 bases from J, leaving 17 bases between. The CDR3 totals 15 residues. The CDR3 DNA reads as TGTGCCAGCAGTTCAACCGGAAGAGGATGGGATACGCAGTATTTT. Its translation is CASSSTGRGWDTQYF.

This clonotype appeared many times. The chain is built from TRBV24-1 and TRBJ2-3; 9 bases are a match to TRBD1. Germline-derived CDR1 and CDR2 are KGHDR and SFDVKD. The CDR3 extends over 17 amino acids. V gave up 1 base and J gave up 2 bases; unmatched junction bases: 6. CDR3 loop: CATSDFPGQGFTDTQYF. The CDR3 DNA reads TGTGCCACCAGTGATTTTCCGGGACAGGGATTCACAGATACGCAGTATTTT.